The source of this T cell receptor beta chain is a study of OX40 agonist ivuxolimab in advanced cancers. Study in general: Each dose-escalation patient presented with hepatocellular carcinoma, melanoma, renal cell or head and neck cancer. One patient with hepatocellular carcinoma and two with cutaneous melanoma, three in all, had partial responses.

Study results and caveats: Partial responders at 0.1-3.0 mg/kg had among the lowest clonal expansion.

Autoimmune disease history or systemic immunosuppression meant exclusion. Method: immunoSEQ multiplex PCR; TCRdb's copy keeps in-frame clones and lacks some. The sample records about 32,000 clones, approximately 90% being singletons. The CDR3 is 20 amino acids. Germline V lookup: CDR1 KGHSH, CDR2 LQKENI. V was clipped by 3 bases and J by 3 bases; unmatched bases: 18. On this clone: Its antigen is currently unknown.

The rearrangement links TRBV18 to TRBJ2-7; 12 bases align to TRBD2. This sequence was found in an adult with an advanced solid tumor such as melanoma, head and neck, liver or kidney cancer. The starting material was CD4+ or CD8+ T cells sorted from blood, obtained in a trial of the OX40 agonist ivuxolimab. CDR3 sequence: CASSPTAVTSGRTFFYEQYF. CDR3 coding DNA: TGTGCCAGCTCACCGACGGCAGTGACTAGCGGGAGAACCTTTTTCTACGAGCAGTACTTC.